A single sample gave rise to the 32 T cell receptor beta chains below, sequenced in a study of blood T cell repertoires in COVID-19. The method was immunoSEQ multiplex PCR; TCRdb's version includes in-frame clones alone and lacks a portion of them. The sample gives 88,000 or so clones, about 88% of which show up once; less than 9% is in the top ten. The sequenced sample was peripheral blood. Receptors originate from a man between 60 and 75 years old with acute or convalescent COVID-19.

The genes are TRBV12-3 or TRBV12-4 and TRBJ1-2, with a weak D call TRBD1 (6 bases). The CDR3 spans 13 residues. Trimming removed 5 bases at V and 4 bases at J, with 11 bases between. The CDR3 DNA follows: TGTGCCAGCAGTCACCAGACAGGCTATGGCTACACCTTC. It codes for CASSHQTGYGYTF.

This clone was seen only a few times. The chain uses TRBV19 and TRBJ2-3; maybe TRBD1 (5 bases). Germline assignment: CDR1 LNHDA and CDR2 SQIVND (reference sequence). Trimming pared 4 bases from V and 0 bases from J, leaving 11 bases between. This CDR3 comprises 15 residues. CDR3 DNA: TGTGCCAGTAGTAGGCAGGGATTTAGCACAGATACGCAGTATTTT. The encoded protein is CASSRQGFSTDTQYF.

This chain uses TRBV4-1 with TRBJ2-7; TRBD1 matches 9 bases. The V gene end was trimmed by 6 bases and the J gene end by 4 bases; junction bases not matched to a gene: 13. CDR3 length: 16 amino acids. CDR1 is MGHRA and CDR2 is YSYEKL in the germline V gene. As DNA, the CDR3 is TGCGCCAGCAGACGGGACCCGGGACAGGGTACATACGAGCAGTACTTC. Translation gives CASRRDPGQGTYEQYF.

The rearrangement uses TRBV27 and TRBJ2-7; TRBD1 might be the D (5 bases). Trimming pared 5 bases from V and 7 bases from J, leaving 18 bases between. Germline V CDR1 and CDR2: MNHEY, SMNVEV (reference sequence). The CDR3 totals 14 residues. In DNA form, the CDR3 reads TGTGCCAGCAGTCCCCAGGGTTACAATACGGAGCAGTACTTC. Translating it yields CASSPQGYNTEQYF.

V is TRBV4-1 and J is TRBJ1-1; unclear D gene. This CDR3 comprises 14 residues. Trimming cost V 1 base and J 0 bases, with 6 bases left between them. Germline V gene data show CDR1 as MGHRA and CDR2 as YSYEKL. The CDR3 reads CASSQVQLNTEAFF. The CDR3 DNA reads TGCGCCAGCAGCCAAGTCCAGTTGAACACTGAAGCTTTCTTT.

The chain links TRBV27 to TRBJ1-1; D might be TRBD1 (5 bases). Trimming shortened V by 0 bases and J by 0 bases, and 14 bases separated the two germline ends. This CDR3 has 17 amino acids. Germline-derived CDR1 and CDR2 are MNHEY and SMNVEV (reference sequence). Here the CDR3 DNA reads TGTGCCAGCAGTTTATCCGTCGGGACTCTGATGAACACTGAAGCTTTCTTT. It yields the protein CASSLSVGTLMNTEAFF.

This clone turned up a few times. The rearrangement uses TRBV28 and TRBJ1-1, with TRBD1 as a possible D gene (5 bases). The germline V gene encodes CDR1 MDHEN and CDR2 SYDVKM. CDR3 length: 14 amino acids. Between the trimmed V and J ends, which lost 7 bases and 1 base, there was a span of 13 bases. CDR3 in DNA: TGTGCCAGCATACCCCCAGGGAAGAACACTGAAGCTTTCTTT. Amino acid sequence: CASIPPGKNTEAFF.

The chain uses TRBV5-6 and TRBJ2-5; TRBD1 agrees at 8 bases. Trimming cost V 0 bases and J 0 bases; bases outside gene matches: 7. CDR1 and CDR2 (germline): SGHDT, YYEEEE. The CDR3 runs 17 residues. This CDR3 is CASSLETGVWDQETQYF. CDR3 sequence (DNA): TGTGCCAGCAGCTTGGAGACAGGGGTGTGGGACCAAGAGACCCAGTACTTC. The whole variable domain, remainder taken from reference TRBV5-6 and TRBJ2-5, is DAGVTQSPTHLIKTRGQQVTLRCSPKSGHDTVSWYQQALGQGPQFIFQYYEEEERQRGNFPDRFSGHQFPNYSSELNVNALLLGDSALYLCASSLETGVWDQETQYFGPGTRLLVL.

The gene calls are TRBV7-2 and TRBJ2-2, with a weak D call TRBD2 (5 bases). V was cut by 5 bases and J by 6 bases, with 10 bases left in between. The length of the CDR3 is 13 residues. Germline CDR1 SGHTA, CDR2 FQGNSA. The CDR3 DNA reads TGTGCCAGCAGCAGACCGGGGTCCGGGGAGCTGTTTTTT. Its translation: CASSRPGSGELFF.

In DNA form, the CDR3 reads TGTGCCTGGAGTGCGGCAGGCGATTCACCCCTCCACTTT. It encodes CAWSAAGDSPLHF. This chain connects TRBV30 to TRBJ1-6; D remains unclear. This CDR3 is 13 amino acids long. V was cut by 1 base and J by 8 bases, with 9 bases left in between. CDR1 is GTSNPN, CDR2 SVGIG, per germline (reference sequence).

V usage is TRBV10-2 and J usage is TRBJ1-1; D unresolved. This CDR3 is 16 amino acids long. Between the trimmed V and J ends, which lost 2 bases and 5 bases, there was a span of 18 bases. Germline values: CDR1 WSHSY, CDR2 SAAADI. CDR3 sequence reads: CASSEGVGKPGTEAFF. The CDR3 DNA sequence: TGCGCCAGCAGTGAGGGGGTTGGGAAACCGGGGACTGAAGCTTTCTTT.

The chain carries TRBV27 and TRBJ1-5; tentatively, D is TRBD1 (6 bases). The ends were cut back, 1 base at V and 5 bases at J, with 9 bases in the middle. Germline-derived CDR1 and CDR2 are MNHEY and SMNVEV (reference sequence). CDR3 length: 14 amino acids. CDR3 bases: TGTGCCAGCAGTTTATTCCCAGGGGATCAGCCCCAGCATTTT. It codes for CASSLFPGDQPQHF.

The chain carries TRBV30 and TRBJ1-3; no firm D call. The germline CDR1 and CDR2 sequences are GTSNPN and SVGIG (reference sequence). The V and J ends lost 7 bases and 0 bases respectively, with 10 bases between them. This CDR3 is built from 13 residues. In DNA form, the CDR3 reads TGTGCCTTAAGCTATAGCTCTGGAAACACCATATATTTT. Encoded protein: CALSYSSGNTIYF.

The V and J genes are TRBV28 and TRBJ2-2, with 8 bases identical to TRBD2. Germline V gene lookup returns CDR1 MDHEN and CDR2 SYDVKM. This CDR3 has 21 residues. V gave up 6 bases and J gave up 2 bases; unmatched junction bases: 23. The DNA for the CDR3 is TGTGCCAGCAGACTGCCTGACAAAACTAGCGGAGTCCTACTAAACACCGGGGAGCTGTTTTTT. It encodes CASRLPDKTSGVLLNTGELFF.

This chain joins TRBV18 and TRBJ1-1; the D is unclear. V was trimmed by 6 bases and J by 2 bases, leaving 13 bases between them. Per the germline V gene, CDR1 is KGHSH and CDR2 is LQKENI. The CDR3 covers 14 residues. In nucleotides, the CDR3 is TGTGCCAGCTCCCCCTCAGGCAGTAACACTGAAGCTTTCTTT. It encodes CASSPSGSNTEAFF. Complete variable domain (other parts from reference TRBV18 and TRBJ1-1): NAGVMQNPRHLVRRRGQEARLRCSPMKGHSHVYWYRQLPEEGLKFMVYLQKENIIDESGMPKERFSAEFPKEGPSILRIQQVVRGDSAAYFCASSPSGSNTEAFFGQGTRLTVV.

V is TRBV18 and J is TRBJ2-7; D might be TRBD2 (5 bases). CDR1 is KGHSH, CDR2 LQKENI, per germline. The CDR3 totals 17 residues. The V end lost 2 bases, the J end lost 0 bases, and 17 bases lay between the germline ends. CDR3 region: CASSPKHGDFSSYEQYF. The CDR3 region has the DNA TGTGCCAGCTCACCAAAACACGGGGATTTTAGCTCCTACGAGCAGTACTTC. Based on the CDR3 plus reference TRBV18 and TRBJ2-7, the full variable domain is NAGVMQNPRHLVRRRGQEARLRCSPMKGHSHVYWYRQLPEEGLKFMVYLQKENIIDESGMPKERFSAEFPKEGPSILRIQQVVRGDSAAYFCASSPKHGDFSSYEQYFGPGTRLTVT.

The CDR3 DNA reads TGTGCCAGCAGGTTTAGCGGCACAGATACGCAGTATTTT. Translating gives CASRFSGTDTQYF. The V gene is TRBV12-3 or TRBV12-4, the J gene TRBJ2-3; weak D call: TRBD2 (5 bases). Trimming stripped 6 bases from V and 1 base from J, with 8 bases between. There are 13 residues in the CDR3.

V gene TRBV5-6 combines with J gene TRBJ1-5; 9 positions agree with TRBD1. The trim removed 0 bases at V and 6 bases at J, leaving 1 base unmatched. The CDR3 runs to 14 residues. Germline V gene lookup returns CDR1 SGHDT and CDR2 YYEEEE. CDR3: CASSLGQGGQPQHF. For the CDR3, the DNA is TGTGCCAGCAGCTTGGGACAGGGGGGTCAGCCCCAGCATTTT.

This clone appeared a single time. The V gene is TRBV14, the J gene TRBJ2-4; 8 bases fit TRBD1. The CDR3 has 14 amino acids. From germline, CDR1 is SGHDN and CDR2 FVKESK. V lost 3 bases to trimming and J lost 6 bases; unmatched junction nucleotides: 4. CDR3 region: CASSHRGLGNIQYF. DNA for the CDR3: TGTGCCAGCAGCCACAGGGGGCTCGGAAACATTCAGTACTTC.

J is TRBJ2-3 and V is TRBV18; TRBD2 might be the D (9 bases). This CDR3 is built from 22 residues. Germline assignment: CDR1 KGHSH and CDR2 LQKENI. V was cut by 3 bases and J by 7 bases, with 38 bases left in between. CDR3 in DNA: TGTGCCAGCTCACCTCGAAGAATTCACGAGCAGGGGGCTGGAGCGGGAGGAAATACGCAGTATTTT. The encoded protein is CASSPRRIHEQGAGAGGNTQYF. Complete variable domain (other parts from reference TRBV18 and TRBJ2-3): NAGVMQNPRHLVRRRGQEARLRCSPMKGHSHVYWYRQLPEEGLKFMVYLQKENIIDESGMPKERFSAEFPKEGPSILRIQQVVRGDSAAYFCASSPRRIHEQGAGAGGNTQYFGPGTRLTVL.

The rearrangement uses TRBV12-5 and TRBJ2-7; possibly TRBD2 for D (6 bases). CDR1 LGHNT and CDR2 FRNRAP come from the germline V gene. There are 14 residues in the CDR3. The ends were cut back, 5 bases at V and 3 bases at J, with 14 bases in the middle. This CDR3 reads CASGPGGAYYEQYF. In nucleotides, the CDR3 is TGTGCTAGTGGTCCTGGAGGGGCCTACTACGAGCAGTACTTC.

The CDR3 coding sequence is TGTGCCAGCAGCCCCGGGACAGGTCCCCGGGGGTCCTATGGCTACACCTTC. Its translation: CASSPGTGPRGSYGYTF. This chain connects TRBV7-3 to TRBJ1-2; 8 bases fit TRBD1. CDR3 size: 17 residues. The V gene end was trimmed by 5 bases and the J gene end by 4 bases; junction bases not matched to a gene: 15. Germline V gene data show CDR1 as SGHTA and CDR2 as FQGTGA.

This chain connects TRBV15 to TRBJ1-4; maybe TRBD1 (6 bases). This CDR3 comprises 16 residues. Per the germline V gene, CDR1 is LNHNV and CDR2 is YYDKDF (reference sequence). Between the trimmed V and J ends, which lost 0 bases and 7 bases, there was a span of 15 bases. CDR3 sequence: CATSRDRGAHSEKLFF. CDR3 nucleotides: TGTGCCACCAGCAGAGATCGGGGGGCGCACAGTGAAAAACTGTTTTTT.

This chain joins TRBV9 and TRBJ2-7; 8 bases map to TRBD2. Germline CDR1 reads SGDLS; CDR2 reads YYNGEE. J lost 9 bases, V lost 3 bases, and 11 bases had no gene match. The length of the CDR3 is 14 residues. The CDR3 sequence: CASSGGTRGSGQYF. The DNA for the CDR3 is TGTGCCAGCAGCGGCGGGACTAGGGGATCGGGGCAGTACTTC.

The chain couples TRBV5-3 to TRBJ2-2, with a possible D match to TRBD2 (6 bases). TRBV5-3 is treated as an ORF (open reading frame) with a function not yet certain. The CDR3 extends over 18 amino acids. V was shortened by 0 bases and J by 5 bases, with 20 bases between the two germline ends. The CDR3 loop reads CARSLVRVLARRTGELFF. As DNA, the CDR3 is TGTGCCAGAAGCTTGGTACGAGTACTAGCCCGACGAACCGGGGAGCTGTTTTTT.

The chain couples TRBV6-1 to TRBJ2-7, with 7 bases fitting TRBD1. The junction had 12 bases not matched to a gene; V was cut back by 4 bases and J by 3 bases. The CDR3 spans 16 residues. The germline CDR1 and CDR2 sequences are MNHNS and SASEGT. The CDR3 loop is CASSVSGRTGRYEQYF. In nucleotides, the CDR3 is TGTGCCAGCAGTGTCAGTGGCAGGACAGGACGCTACGAGCAGTACTTC.

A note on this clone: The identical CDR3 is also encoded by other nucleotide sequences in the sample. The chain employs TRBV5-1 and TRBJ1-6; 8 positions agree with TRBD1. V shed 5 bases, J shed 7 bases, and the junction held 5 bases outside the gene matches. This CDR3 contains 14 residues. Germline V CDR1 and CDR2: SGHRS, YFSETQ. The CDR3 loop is CASSFQGANSPLHF. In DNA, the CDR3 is TGCGCCAGCAGTTTTCAGGGGGCCAATTCACCCCTCCACTTT.

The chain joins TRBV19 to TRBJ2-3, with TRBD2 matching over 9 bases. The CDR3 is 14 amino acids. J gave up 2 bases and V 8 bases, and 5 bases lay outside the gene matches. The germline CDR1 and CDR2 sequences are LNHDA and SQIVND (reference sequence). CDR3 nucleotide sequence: TGTGCCAGTTCCCAGCGGGGGGACACAGATACGCAGTATTTT. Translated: CASSQRGDTDTQYF.

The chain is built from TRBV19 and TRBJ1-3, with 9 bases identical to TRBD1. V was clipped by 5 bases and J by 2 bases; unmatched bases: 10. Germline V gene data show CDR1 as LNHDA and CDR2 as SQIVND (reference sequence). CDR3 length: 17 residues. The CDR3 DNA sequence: TGTGCCAGTAGTTCGGGACAGGGCGAGTTTGCTGGAAACACCATATATTTT. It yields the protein CASSSGQGEFAGNTIYF.

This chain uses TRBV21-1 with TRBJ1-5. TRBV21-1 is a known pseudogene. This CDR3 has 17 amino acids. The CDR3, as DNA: TGTGCCAGCAGCAAAGGGGGGGTCGGGGGAAGCAATCAGCCCCAGCATTTT. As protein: CASSKGGVGGSNQPQHF.

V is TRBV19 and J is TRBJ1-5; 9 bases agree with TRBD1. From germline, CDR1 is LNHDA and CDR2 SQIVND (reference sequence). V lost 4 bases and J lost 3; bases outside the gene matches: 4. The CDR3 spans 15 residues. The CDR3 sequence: CASSTTGGFNQPQHF. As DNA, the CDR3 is TGTGCCAGTAGTACCACAGGGGGCTTCAATCAGCCCCAGCATTTT.

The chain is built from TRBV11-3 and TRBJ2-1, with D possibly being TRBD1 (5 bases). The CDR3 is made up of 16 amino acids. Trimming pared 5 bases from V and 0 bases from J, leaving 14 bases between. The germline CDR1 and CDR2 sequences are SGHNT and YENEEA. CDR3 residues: CASSHGRGSSYNEQFF. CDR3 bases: TGTGCCAGCAGCCACGGAAGGGGCTCCTCCTACAATGAGCAGTTCTTC. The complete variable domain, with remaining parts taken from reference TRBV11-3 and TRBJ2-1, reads EAGVVQSPRYKIIEKKQPVAFWCNPISGHNTLYWYLQNLGQGPELLIRYENEEAVDDSQLPKDRFSAERLKGVDSTLKIQPAELGDSAVYLCASSHGRGSSYNEQFFGPGTRLTVL.